A single TCR beta chain is shown here with its context. The assay was immunoSEQ multiplex PCR, and TCRdb's table has in-frame clones only and misses some. The profile shows about 110,000 clones, about 93% of them singletons. Germline lookup yields CDR1 SEHNR and CDR2 FQNEAQ (reference sequence). The ends lost 4 bases at V and 4 bases at J; junction bases unmatched: 4. The CDR3 is made up of 14 amino acids. These data originate in a study of blood T cell repertoires in COVID-19. Study at large: T cells, B-cell-depleted T cells, or PBMCs provided the cDNA or gDNA that served as material.

The clonotype was recovered from a woman aged 25 to 39 with acute or convalescent COVID-19. J is TRBJ1-1 and V is TRBV7-9; the match to TRBD1 covers 9 bases. Sequencing was carried out using peripheral blood. This CDR3 is CASSYGQGTTEAFF. CDR3 DNA sequence: TGTGCCAGCAGCTACGGACAGGGGACCACTGAAGCTTTCTTT.